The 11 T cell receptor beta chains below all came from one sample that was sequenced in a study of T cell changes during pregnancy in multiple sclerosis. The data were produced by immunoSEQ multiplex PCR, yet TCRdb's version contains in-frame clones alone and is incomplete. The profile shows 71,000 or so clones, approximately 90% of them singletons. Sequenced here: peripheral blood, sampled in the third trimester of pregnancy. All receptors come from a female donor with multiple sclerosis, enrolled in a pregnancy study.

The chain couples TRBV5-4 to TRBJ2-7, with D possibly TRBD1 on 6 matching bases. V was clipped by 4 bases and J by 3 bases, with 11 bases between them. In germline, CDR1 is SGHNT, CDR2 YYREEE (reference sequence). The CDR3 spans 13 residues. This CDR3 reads CASSQTGDYEQYF. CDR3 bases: TGTGCCAGCAGCCAGACAGGCGACTACGAGCAGTACTTC.

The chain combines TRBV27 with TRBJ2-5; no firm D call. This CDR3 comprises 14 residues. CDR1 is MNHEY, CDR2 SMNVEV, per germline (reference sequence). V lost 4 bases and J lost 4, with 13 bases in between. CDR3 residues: CASSSPPEIETQYF. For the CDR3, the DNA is TGTGCCAGCAGTTCCCCCCCGGAGATAGAGACCCAGTACTTC.

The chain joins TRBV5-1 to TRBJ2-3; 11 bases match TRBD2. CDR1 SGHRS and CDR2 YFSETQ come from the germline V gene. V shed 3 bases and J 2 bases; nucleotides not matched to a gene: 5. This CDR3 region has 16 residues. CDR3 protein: CASSWMTSGNTDTQYF. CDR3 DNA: TGCGCCAGCAGCTGGATGACTAGCGGGAACACAGATACGCAGTATTTT.

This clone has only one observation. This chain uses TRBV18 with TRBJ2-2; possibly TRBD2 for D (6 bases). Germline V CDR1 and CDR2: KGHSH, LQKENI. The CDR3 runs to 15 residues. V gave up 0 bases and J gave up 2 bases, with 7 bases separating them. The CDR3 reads CASSPPSGNTGELFF. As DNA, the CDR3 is TGTGCCAGCTCACCACCTAGCGGTAACACCGGGGAGCTGTTTTTT.

The DNA for the CDR3 is TGTGCCAGCCTGACACGCAACTATGGCTACACCTTC. Translation: CASLTRNYGYTF. The chain is built from TRBV28 and TRBJ1-2; D remains ambiguous. In germline, CDR1 is MDHEN, CDR2 SYDVKM. V was shortened by 8 bases and J by 2 bases, with 9 bases between the two germline ends. CDR3 length equals 12 residues.

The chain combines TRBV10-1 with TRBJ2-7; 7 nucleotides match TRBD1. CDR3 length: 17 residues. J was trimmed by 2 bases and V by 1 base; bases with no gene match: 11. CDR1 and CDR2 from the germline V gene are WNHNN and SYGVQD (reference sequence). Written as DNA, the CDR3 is TGCGCCAGCAGTGAGTGGCCCATCGGGACAGTTACCTACGAGCAGTACTTC. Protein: CASSEWPIGTVTYEQYF.

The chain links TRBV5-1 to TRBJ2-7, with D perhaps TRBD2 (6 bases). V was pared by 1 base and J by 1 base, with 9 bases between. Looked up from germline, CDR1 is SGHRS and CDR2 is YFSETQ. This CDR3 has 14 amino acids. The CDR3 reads CASSLRLASYEQYF. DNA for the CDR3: TGCGCCAGCAGCTTGAGGCTAGCGTCCTACGAGCAGTACTTC.

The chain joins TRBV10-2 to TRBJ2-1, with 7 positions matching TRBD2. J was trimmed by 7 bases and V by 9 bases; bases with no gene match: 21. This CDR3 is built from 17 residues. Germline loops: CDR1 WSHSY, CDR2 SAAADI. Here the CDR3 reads CASRGGDTSDRGNEQFF. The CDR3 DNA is TGCGCCAGTAGGGGAGGGGATACTAGTGACCGGGGGAATGAGCAGTTCTTC.

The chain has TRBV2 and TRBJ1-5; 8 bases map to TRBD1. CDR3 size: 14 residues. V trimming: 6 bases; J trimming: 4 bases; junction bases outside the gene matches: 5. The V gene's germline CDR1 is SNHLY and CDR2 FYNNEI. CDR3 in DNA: TGTGCCAGCAGCGCAGGGGGCTTAAATCAGCCCCAGCATTTT. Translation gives CASSAGGLNQPQHF.

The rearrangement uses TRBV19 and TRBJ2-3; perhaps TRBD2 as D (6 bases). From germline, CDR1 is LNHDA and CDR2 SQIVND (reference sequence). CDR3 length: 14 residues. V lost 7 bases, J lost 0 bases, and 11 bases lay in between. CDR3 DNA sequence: TGTGCCAGTACTCTGGGGGGAAGCACAGATACGCAGTATTTT. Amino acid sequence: CASTLGGSTDTQYF.

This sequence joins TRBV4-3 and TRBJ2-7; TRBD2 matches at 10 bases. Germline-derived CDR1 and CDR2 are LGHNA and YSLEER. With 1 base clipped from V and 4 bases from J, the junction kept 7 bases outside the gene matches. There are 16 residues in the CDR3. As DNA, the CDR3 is TGCGCCAGCAGCCAAGGCCCTAGCGGGAGCAGTTACGAGCAGTACTTC. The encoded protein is CASSQGPSGSSYEQYF.